This TCR beta chain was recorded in a study of lung T cells in sarcoidosis with Löfgren's syndrome (dated by TCRdb to about 2017). At the level of the whole study: Sarcoidosis was described as a granulomatous, mainly pulmonary disease marked by CD4+ T cell accumulation in bronchoalveolar lavage fluid. The repertoire analyses centered on Lofgren's syndrome patients. General study outcomes and caveats: Compared with control subjects, Lofgren's syndrome patients reportedly showed the greatest expansion in the V gene segments TRAV12-1 and TRBV2. Multiple Lofgren's syndrome patients were reported to share TRAV12-1 and TRBV2 CDR3 motifs, a finding that suggests public CD4+ TCR repertoires. Recognition of a sarcoidosis-associated antigen was only suggested; the antigen itself remained putative and unidentified. In alphabeta pairing analysis, TRAV12-1 was found to pair preferentially with TRBV2, and CDR3 homology was shown by the resulting paired TCRs.

V was cut back by 8 bases and J by 3 bases, leaving a gap of 18 bases between them. For CDR1 and CDR2, the germline V gene lists SNHLY and FYNNEI. Including cysteine and phenylalanine, the CDR3 has 15 amino acids. Only CDR3 DNA is held: 45 bases, read in frame from base 1. This sample was sequenced with an Illumina MiSeq. Starting from the raw public reads, TCRdb applied fastp trimming at Q25, assembled clones with MiXCR and retained in-frame beta chains. All rows with the same CDR3 protein become a single entry with the most common DNA and genes. For this sample there are roughly 63,000 distinct CDR3 sequences; around 20% appear just once. In total, the top ten clones hold 2% to 2.5% of the sample. This clonotype turned up a few times. Its antigen target is currently unknown. No per-base quality is available; no much larger clone lies one base away.

The clonotype comes from a human donor with sarcoidosis (Löfgren's syndrome or another form), or a control subject (not recorded which). The chain employs TRBV2 and TRBJ2-3; there is no confident call for the D gene. The sample consisted of CD4+ T cells from PBMCs. The CDR3 region reads CASVRSISTTDTQYF. The nucleotide sequence is given as TGTGCCAGCGTTCGATCGATTAGTACGACAGATACGCAGTATTTT.